One and the same sample provided the 5 T cell receptor beta chains below, sequenced in a study of blood T cell repertoires in COVID-19. Data came from immunoSEQ multiplex PCR; TCRdb stores just in-frame clones and leaves some out. The sample has over 200,000 clones, roughly 88% seen once. Material: peripheral blood. Receptors originate from a man aged 18 to 30 with active or convalescent COVID-19.

The V and J genes are TRBV12-3 or TRBV12-4 and TRBJ1-2, with D perhaps matching TRBD1 (6 bases). Deletions cut 3 bases from V and 3 bases from J, with 8 bases between. The CDR3 totals 13 residues. The CDR3 protein is CASSFSGDYGYTF. The CDR3, as DNA: TGTGCCAGCAGTTTTTCAGGGGACTATGGCTACACCTTC.

This sequence joins TRBV11-2 and TRBJ1-1; 9 positions match TRBD1. J gave up 0 bases and V 2 bases, and 7 bases lay outside the gene matches. The CDR3 totals 17 residues. Germline assignment: CDR1 SGHAT and CDR2 FQNNGV. The CDR3 DNA is TGTGCCAGCAGCTTATCGGGGACAGGGAAAGTGAACACTGAAGCTTTCTTT. Protein sequence: CASSLSGTGKVNTEAFF.

This chain links TRBV24-1 with TRBJ2-3; maybe TRBD2 (7 bases). Per germline, CDR1 KGHDR and CDR2 SFDVKD. V lost 1 base and J lost 3, with 16 bases in between. The CDR3 runs to 17 residues. CDR3 DNA: TGTGCCACCAGTGATTTCAGGGGAGGGCCTGAGACAGATACGCAGTATTTT. Translating it yields CATSDFRGGPETDTQYF.

The rearrangement joins TRBV19 to TRBJ2-7; maybe TRBD2 (5 bases). Trimming took off 1 base at V and 5 bases at J, with 15 bases between the two ends. This CDR3 comprises 15 residues. CDR1 and CDR2 from the germline V gene are LNHDA and SQIVND (reference sequence). The CDR3 is CASSIVGLFNNEQYF. The DNA for the CDR3 is TGTGCCAGTAGTATAGTAGGACTCTTCAACAACGAGCAGTACTTC.

The chain is built from TRBV5-4 and TRBJ2-3; 7 nucleotides align to TRBD2. Trimming removed 0 bases from V and 2 bases from J; junction bases left unmatched: 3. The length of the CDR3 is 15 residues. CDR1 is SGHNT and CDR2 is YYREEE in the germline V gene (reference sequence). The CDR3: CASSLDGGFTDTQYF. CDR3 DNA: TGTGCCAGCAGCTTGGACGGGGGGTTCACAGATACGCAGTATTTT.